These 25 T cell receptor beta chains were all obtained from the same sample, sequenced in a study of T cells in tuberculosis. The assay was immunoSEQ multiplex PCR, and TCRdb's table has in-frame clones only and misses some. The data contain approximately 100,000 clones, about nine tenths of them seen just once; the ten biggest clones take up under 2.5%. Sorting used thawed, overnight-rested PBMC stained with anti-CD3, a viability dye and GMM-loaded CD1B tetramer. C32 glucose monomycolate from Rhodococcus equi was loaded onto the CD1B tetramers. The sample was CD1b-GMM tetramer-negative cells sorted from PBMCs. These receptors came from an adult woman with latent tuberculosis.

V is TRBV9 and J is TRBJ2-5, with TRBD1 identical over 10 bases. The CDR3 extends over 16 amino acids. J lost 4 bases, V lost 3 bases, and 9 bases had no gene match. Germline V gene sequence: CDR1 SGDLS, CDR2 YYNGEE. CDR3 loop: CASSAFVDRGRETQYF. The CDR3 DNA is TGTGCCAGCAGCGCCTTCGTTGACAGGGGGCGAGAGACCCAGTACTTC.

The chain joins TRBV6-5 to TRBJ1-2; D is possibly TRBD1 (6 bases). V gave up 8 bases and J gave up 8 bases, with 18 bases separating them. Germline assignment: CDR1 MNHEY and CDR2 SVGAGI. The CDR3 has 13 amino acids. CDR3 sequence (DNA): TGTGCCAGCCGCTTTACAGGGACGGGCGGCTACACCTTC. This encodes CASRFTGTGGYTF.

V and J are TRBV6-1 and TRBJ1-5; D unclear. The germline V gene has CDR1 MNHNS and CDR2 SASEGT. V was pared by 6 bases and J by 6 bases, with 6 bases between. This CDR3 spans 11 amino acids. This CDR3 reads CASRGGQPQHF. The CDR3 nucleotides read TGTGCCAGCAGGGGAGGTCAGCCCCAGCATTTT.

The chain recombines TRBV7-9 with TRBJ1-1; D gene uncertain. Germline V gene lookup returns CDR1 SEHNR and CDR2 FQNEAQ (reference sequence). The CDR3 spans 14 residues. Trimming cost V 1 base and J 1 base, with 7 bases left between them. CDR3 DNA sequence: TGTGCCAGCAGCTTAGGAGGCAGGAACACTGAAGCTTTCTTT. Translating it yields CASSLGGRNTEAFF.

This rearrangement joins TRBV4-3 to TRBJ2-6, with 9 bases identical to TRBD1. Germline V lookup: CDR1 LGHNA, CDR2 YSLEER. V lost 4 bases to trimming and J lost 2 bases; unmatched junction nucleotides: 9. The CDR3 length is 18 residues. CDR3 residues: CASSRYLTGGTGANVLTF. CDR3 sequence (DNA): TGCGCCAGCAGCCGCTATCTAACAGGGGGCACTGGGGCCAACGTCCTGACTTTC.

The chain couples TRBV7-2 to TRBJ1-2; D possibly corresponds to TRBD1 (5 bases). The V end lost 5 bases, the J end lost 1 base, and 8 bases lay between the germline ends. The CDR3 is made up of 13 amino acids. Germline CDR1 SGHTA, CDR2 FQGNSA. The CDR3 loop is CASSRDSNYGYTF. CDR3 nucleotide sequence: TGTGCCAGCAGCCGCGACAGTAACTATGGCTACACCTTC.

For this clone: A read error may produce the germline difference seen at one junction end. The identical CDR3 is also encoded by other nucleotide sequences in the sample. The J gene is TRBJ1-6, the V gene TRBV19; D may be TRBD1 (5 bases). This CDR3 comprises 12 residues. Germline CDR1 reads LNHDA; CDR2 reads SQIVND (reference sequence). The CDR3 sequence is CASRRQNSPLHF. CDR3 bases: TGTGCCAGTAGGCGACAGAATTCCCCCCTCCACTTT.

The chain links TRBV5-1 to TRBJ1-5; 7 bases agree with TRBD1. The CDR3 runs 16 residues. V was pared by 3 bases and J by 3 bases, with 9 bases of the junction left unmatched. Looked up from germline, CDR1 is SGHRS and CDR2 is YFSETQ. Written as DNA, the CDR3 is TGCGCCAGCAGCTCCCAGGGGGGTAGGCTCAATCAGCCCCAGCATTTT. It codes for CASSSQGGRLNQPQHF.

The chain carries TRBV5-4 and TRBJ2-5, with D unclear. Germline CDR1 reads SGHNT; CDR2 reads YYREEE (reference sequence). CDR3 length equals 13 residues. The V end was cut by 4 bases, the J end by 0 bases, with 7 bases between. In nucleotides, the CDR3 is TGTGCCAGCAGCCCCCTTGACCAAGAGACCCAGTACTTC. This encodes CASSPLDQETQYF.

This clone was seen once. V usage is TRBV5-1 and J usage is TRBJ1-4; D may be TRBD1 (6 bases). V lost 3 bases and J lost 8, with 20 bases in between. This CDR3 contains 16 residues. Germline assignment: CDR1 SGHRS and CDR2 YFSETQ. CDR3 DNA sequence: TGCGCCAGCAGCTCAGACAACCCAGGGAGGGGGGAAAAACTGTTTTTT. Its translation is CASSSDNPGRGEKLFF. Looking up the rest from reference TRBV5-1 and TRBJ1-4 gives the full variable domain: KAGVTQTPRYLIKTRGQQVTLSCSPISGHRSVSWYQQTPGQGLQFLFEYFSETQRNKGNFPGRFSGRQFSNSRSEMNVSTLELGDSALYLCASSSDNPGRGEKLFFGSGTQLSVL.

The CDR3 reads CASSLAAGSLYGYTF. The CDR3 bases are TGTGCCAGCAGCTTGGCTGCGGGGTCCCTCTATGGCTACACCTTC. V usage is TRBV5-6 and J usage is TRBJ1-2; the D is unclear. Per the germline V gene, CDR1 is SGHDT and CDR2 is YYEEEE. V was clipped by 0 bases and J by 4 bases, with 13 bases between them. The CDR3 has 15 amino acids.

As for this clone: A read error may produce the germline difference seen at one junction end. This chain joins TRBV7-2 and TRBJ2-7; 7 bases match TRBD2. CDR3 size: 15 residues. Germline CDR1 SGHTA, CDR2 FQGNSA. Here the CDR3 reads CASSPGGRSSYEQYF. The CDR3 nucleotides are TGTGCTAGCAGCCCCGGGGGGAGGAGCTCCTACGAGCAGTACTTC.

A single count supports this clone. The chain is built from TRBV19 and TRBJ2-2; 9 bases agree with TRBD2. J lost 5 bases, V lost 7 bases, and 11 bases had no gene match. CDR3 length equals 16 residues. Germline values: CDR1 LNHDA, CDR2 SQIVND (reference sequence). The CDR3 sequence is CASTRLAGPKTGELFF. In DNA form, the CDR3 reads TGTGCCAGTACCCGCCTAGCGGGGCCCAAAACCGGGGAGCTGTTTTTT. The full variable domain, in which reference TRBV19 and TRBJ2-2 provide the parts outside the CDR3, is DGGITQSPKYLFRKEGQNVTLSCEQNLNHDAMYWYRQDPGQGLRLIYYSQIVNDFQKGDIAEGYSVSREKKESFPLTVTSAQKNPTAFYLCASTRLAGPKTGELFFGEGSRLTVL.

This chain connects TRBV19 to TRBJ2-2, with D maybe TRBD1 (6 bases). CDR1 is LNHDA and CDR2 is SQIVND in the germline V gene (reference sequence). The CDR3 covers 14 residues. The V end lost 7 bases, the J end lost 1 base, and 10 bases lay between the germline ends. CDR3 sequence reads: CASTKGGNTGELFF. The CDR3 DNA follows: TGTGCCAGTACCAAAGGGGGGAACACCGGGGAGCTGTTTTTT.

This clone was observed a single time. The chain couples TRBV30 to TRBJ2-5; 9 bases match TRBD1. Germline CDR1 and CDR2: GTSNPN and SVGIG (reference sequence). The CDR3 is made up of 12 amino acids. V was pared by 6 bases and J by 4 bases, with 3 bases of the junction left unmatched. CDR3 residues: CACQTGGETQYF. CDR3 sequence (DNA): TGTGCCTGCCAGACAGGGGGAGAGACCCAGTACTTC.

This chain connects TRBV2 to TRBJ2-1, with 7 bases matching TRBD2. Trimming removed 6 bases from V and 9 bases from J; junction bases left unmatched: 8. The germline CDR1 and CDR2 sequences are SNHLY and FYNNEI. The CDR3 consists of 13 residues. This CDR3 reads CASRPGGDSEQFF. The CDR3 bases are TGTGCCAGCAGGCCTGGGGGGGATAGTGAGCAGTTCTTC.

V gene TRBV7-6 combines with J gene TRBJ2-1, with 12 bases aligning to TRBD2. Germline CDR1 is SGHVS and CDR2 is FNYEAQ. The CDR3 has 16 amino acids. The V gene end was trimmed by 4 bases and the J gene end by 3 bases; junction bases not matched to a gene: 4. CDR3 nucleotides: TGTGCCAGCAGCTCTAGGACTAGCGGGGTCTACAATGAGCAGTTCTTC. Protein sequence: CASSSRTSGVYNEQFF.

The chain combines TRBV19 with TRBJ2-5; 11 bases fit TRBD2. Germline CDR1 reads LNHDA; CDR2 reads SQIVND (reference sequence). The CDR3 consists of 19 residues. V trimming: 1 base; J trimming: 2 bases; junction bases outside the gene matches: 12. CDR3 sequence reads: CASSIGRLAGTVVQETQYF. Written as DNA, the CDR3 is TGTGCCAGTAGTATAGGCCGACTAGCGGGGACGGTGGTGCAAGAGACCCAGTACTTC.

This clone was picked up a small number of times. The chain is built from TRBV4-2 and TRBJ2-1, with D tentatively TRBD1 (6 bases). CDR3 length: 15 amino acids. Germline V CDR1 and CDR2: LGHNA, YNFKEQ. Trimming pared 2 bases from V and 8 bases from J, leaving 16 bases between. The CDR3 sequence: CASSQLGQGTDEQFF. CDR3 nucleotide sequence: TGTGCCAGCAGCCAATTGGGACAAGGGACCGATGAGCAGTTCTTC.

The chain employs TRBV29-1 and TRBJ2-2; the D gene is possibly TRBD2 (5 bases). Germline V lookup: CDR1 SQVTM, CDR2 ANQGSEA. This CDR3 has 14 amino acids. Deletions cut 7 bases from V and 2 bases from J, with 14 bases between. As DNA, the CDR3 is TGCAGCGGACTTCTTGGACTCAACACCGGGGAGCTGTTTTTT. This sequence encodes CSGLLGLNTGELFF.

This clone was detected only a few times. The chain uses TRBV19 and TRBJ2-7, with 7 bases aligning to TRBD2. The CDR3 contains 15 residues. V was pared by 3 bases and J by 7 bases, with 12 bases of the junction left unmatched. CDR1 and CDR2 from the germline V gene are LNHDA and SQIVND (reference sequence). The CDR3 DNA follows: TGTGCCAGTAGTATTGGGGAGGGGTCATCGTATGAGCAGTACTTC. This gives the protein CASSIGEGSSYEQYF.

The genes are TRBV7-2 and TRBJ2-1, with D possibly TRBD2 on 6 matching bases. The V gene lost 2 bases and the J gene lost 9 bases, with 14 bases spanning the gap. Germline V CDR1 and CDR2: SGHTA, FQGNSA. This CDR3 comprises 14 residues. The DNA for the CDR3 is TGTGCCAGCAGCTTAAGGCCCGGGAGAACTGAGCAGTTCTTC. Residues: CASSLRPGRTEQFF.

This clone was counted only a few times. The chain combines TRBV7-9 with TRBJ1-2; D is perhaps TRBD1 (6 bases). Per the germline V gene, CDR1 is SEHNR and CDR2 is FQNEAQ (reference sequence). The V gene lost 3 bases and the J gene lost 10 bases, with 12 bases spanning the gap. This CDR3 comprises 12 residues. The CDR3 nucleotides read TGTGCCAGCAGCTTCGATACAGGGTCCTACACCTTC. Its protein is CASSFDTGSYTF. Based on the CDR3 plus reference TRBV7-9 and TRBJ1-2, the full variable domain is DTGVSQNPRHKITKRGQNVTFRCDPISEHNRLYWYRQTLGQGPEFLTYFQNEAQLEKSRLLSDRFSAERPKGSFSTLEIQRTEQGDSAMYLCASSFDTGSYTFGSGTRLTVV.

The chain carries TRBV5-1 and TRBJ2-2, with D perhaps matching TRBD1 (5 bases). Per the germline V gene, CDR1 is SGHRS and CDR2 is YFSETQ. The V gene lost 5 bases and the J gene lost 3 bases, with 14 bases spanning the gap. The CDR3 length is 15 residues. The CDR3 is CASSTGAGDTGELFF. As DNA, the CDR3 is TGCGCCAGCAGTACTGGGGCTGGCGACACCGGGGAGCTGTTTTTT.

CDR3 sequence reads: CASSSGGTGMYNEQFF. The CDR3 DNA reads TGCGCCAGCAGCTCGGGGGGGACAGGGATGTACAATGAGCAGTTCTTC. The chain has TRBV5-1 and TRBJ2-1; the D gene is possibly TRBD1 (9 bases). This CDR3 has 16 residues. Germline V gene lookup returns CDR1 SGHRS and CDR2 YFSETQ. V lost 3 bases and J 4 bases, leaving 17 bases between the germline ends.